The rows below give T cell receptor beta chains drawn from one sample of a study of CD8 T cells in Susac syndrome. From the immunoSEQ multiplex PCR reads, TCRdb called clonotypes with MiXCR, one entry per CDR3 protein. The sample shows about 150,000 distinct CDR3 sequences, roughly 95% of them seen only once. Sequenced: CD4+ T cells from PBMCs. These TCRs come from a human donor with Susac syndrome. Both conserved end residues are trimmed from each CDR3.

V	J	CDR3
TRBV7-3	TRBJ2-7	ASSQSSESEQY
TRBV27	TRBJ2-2	ASSVIQTTGELF
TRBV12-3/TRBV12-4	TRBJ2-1	ASSLEVEQF
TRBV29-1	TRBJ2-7	SAEGLAEGFYEQY
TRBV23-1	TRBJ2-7	ASKPIRDYSYEQY
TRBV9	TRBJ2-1	ASSVVSGVQF
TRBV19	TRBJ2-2	ASSKVVSTGELF
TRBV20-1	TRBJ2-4	SALDSTPIQY
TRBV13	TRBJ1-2	ASSLMDRLFYGYT
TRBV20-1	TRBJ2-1	SARLTGGVYNEQF
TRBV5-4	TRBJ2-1	ASSRDRPYNEQF
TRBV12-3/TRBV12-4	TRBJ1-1	ASSADRVGTTEAF
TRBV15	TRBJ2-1	ATSSGIYNEQF
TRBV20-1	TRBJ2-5	SARGAGSQETQY
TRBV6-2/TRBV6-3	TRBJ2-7	ASSSDSYEQY
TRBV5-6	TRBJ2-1	ASSWGQGGYNEQF
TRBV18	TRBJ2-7	ASSPQGRSEQY
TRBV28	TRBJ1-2	ASSTSPRGYT
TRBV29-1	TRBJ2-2	SAGGTGGTGELF
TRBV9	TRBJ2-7	ASSVDLGGYEQY
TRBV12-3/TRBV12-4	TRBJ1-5	ASSKLQGNQPQH
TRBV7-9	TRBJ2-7	ASAGGTGAFYEQY
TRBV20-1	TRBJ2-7	SASSLRHYEQY
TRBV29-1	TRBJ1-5	SVGQGGLGNQPQH
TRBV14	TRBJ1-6	ASTSSGYSPLH
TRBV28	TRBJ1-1	ASSLTGVETEAF
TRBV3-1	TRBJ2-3	ASSPKHPDTRY
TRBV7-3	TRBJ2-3	ASSSASNTQY
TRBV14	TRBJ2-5	ASSQATGDPQETQY